This is a list of T cell receptor beta chains from one sample in a study of control samples from healthy donors and cancer patients. Sequenced by immunoSEQ multiplex PCR; TCRdb stores in-frame clones only, minus some. The sample lists over 150,000 clones, over 90% occurring once. The sample taken for sequencing was blood. The source of these receptors is a woman aged 25 to 45 in good health. Both conserved end residues are part of each CDR3. D genes are given only for firm matches. A clone size is listed for some rows: how often the clone was seen (once, few, many), or a class if it is expanded.

v_gene	j_gene	abundance	d_gene	CDR3aa	CDR3nt
TRBV9	TRBJ2-1	.	TRBD2	CASSGPPSGDYNEQFF	TGTGCCAGCAGCGGGCCTCCTAGCGGGGACTACAATGAGCAGTTCTTC
TRBV2	TRBJ2-7	once	.	CASSELGKLFSYEQYF	TGTGCCAGCAGTGAGCTGGGCAAGCTCTTCTCCTACGAGCAGTACTTC
TRBV18	TRBJ2-1	.	TRBD1	CASSLGTGNEQFF	TGTGCCAGCTCACTGGGGACAGGCAATGAGCAGTTCTTC
TRBV30	TRBJ1-1	.	TRBD1	CAWNHYRGDEAFF	TGTGCCTGGAACCATTACAGGGGGGATGAAGCTTTCTTT
TRBV27	TRBJ1-1	.	.	CASSYSFGTEAFF	TGTGCCAGCAGCTACTCTTTCGGAACTGAAGCTTTCTTT
TRBV3-1/TRBV3-2	TRBJ1-4	.	TRBD1	CASSSGTGGEKLFF	TGTGCCAGCAGCTCCGGGACAGGGGGTGAAAAACTGTTTTTT
TRBV10-3	TRBJ2-2	once	.	CAISEVFDTGELFF	TGTGCCATCAGTGAGGTTTTCGACACCGGGGAGCTGTTTTTT
TRBV3-1/TRBV3-2	TRBJ2-3	.	TRBD2	CASSRYGLAGGLTQYF	TGTGCCAGCAGCCGGTATGGACTAGCGGGGGGGCTTACGCAGTATTTT
TRBV11-2	TRBJ2-7	.	TRBD1	CASSSETGLAYEQYF	TGTGCCAGCAGCTCCGAGACAGGGCTAGCCTACGAGCAGTACTTC
TRBV27	TRBJ2-7	.	.	CASKGLAYEQYF	TGTGCCAGCAAGGGTTTGGCCTACGAGCAGTACTTC
TRBV5-1	TRBJ2-1	.	.	CASSAGTRDNEQFF	TGCGCCAGCAGTGCAGGGACGAGAGACAATGAGCAGTTCTTC
TRBV19	TRBJ1-2	.	TRBD1	CASSIEGQGGYGYTF	TGTGCCAGTAGTATCGAAGGACAGGGAGGTTATGGCTACACCTTC
TRBV11-2	TRBJ1-1	.	.	CASSSGSAYTEAFF	TGTGCCAGCAGCTCAGGGAGCGCTTATACTGAAGCTTTCTTT
TRBV5-5	TRBJ2-5	.	TRBD2	CASSLVLGASGRAGQETQYF	TGTGCCAGCAGCTTGGTTTTAGGGGCTAGCGGGAGGGCTGGGCAAGAGACCCAGTACTTC
TRBV30	TRBJ1-2	.	.	CAWSRGGVYGYTF	TGTGCCTGGAGTCGGGGGGGCGTCTATGGCTACACCTTC
TRBV28	TRBJ1-2	.	.	CASSQHTTYGYTF	TGTGCCAGCAGCCAACACACAACTTATGGCTACACCTTC
TRBV7-9	TRBJ1-2	.	.	CASSPGGRYGYTF	TGTGCCAGCAGCCCGGGGGGCAGGTATGGCTACACCTTC
TRBV5-4	TRBJ1-1	.	.	CASTLGGEMNTEAFF	TGTGCCAGCACCCTCGGGGGGGAGATGAACACTGAAGCTTTCTTT
TRBV10-2	TRBJ1-1	.	.	CASSESETAMNTEAFF	TGCGCCAGCAGTGAGTCGGAGACAGCGATGAACACTGAAGCTTTCTTT
TRBV2	TRBJ2-1	.	.	CASSESSGYNEQFF	TGTGCCAGCAGTGAGAGTAGCGGTTACAATGAGCAGTTCTTC
TRBV5-1	TRBJ1-3	.	.	CASSSEAYSGNTIYF	TGCGCCAGCAGCTCCGAGGCCTACTCTGGAAACACCATATATTTT
TRBV7-9	TRBJ2-7	.	TRBD2	CASSSGTSSHEQYF	TGTGCCAGCAGCTCCGGGACTAGCTCCCACGAGCAGTACTTC
TRBV28	TRBJ2-1	.	.	CASSLLGDEQFF	TGTGCCAGCAGTTTATTGGGCGATGAGCAGTTCTTC
TRBV6-5	TRBJ2-5	.	.	CASSYSRSAETQYF	TGTGCCAGCAGTTACTCGAGGTCTGCGGAGACCCAGTACTTC
TRBV6-1	TRBJ1-1	.	.	CASSEKGGTEAFF	TGTGCCAGCAGTGAAAAAGGGGGCACTGAAGCTTTCTTT
TRBV2	TRBJ2-1	.	TRBD2	CASTSWDYSFNEQFF	TGTGCCAGCACCTCGTGGGACTACAGCTTCAATGAGCAGTTCTTC
TRBV19	TRBJ1-2	once	.	CASNDDRTAYGYTF	TGTGCCAGTAACGACGACCGTACCGCCTATGGCTACACCTTC
TRBV7-9	TRBJ1-1	.	.	CASSSQGTEAFF	TGTGCCAGCAGCTCCCAGGGCACTGAAGCTTTCTTT
TRBV7-9	TRBJ2-7	.	.	CASSLAGQGNYEQYF	TGTGCCAGCAGCTTAGCGGGGCAGGGGAATTACGAGCAGTACTTC